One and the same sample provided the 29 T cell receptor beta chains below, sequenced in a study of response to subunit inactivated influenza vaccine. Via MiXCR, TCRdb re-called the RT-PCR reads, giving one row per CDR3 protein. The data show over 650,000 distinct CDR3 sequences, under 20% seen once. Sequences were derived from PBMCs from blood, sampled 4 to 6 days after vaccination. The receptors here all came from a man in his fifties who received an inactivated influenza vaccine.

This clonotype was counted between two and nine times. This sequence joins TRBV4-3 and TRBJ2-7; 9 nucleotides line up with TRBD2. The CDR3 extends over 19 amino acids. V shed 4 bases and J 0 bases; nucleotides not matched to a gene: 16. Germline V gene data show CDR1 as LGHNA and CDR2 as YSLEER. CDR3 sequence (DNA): TGCGCCAGCAGCCTAAGCCCTCTAGCGGGATCCGGGGGCTCCTACGAGCAGTACTTC. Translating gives CASSLSPLAGSGGSYEQYF.

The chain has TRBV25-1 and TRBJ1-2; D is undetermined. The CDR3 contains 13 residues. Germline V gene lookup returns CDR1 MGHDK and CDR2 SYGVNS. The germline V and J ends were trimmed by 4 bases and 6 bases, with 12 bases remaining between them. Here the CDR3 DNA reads TGTGCCAGCAGTGCCGGACTCGCGAATGGCTACACCTTC. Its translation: CASSAGLANGYTF.

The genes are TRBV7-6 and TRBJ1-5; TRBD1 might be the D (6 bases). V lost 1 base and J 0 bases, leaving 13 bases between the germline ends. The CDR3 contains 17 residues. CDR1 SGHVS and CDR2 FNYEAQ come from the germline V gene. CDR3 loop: CASSLEAEGGSNQPQHF. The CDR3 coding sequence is TGTGCCAGCAGCTTAGAGGCGGAAGGGGGTAGCAATCAGCCCCAGCATTTT.

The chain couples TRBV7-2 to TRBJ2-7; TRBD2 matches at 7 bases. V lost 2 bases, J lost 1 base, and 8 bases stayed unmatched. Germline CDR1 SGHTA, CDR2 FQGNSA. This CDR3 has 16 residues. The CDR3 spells CASSLPLQRGSYEQYF. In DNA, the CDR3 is TGTGCCAGCAGCTTACCCCTCCAGCGGGGTTCCTACGAGCAGTACTTC.

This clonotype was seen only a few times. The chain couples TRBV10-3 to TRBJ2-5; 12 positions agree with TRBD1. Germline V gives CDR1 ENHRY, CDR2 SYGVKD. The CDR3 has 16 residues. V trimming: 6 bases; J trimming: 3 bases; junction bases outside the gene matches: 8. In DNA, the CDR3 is TGTGCCATCAGCACCTCCGGGACAGGGGGCGAAGAGACCCAGTACTTC. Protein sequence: CAISTSGTGGEETQYF.

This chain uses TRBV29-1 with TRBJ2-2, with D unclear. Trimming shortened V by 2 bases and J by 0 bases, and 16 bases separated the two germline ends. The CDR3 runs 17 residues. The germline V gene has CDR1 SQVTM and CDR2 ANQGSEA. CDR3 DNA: TGCAGCGTTGAAAGTGTCGGCACCTTCGCGAACACCGGGGAGCTGTTTTTT. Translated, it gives CSVESVGTFANTGELFF.

The CDR3 loop reads CATSDYSGSSYNEQFF. The CDR3 nucleotides are TGTGCCACCAGTGACTATAGCGGAAGCTCCTACAATGAGCAGTTCTTC. V gene TRBV24-1 combines with J gene TRBJ2-1; D is perhaps TRBD2 (6 bases). This CDR3 has 16 amino acids. The germline gives CDR1 KGHDR, CDR2 SFDVKD. V lost 4 bases, J lost 0 bases, and 12 bases lay in between.

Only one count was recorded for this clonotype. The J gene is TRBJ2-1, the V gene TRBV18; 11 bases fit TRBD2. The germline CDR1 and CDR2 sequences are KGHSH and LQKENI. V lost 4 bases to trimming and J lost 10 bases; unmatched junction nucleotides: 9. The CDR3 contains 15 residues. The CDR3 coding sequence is TGTGCCAGCTCACAACTAGCGGGAGTTTTTAGGGAGCAGTTCTTC. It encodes CASSQLAGVFREQFF.

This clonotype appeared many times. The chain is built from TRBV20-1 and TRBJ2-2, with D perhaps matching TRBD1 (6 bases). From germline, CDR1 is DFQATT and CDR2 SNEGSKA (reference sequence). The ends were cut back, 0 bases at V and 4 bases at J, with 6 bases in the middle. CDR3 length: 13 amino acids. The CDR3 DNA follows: TGCAGTGCTAGAGAGGGGGCCACCGGGGAGCTGTTTTTT. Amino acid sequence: CSAREGATGELFF.

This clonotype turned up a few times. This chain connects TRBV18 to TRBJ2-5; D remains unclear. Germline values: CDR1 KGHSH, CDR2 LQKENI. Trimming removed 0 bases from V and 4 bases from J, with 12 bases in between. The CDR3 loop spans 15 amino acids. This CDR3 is CASSPPEQYGETQYF. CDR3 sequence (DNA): TGTGCCAGCTCACCACCGGAACAGTACGGAGAGACCCAGTACTTC.

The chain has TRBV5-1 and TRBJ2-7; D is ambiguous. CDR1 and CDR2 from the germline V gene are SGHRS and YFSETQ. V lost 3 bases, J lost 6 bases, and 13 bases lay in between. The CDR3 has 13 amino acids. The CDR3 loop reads CASSSPVLTEQYF. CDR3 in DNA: TGCGCCAGCAGCTCCCCGGTGCTTACCGAGCAGTACTTC.

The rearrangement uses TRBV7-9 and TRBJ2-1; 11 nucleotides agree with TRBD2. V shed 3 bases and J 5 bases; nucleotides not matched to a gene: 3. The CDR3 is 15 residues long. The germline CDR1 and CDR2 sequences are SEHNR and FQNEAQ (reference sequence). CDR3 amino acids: CASSFSGGADNEQFF. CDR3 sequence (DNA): TGTGCCAGCAGCTTTAGCGGGGGGGCCGACAATGAGCAGTTCTTC.

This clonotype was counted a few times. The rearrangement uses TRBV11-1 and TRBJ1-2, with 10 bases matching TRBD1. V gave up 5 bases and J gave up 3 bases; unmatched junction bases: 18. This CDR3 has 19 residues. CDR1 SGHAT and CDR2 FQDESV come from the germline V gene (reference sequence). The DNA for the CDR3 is TGTGCCAGCAGCCTGTGGGGACAGGGGTCCGCTGTCAATTACTATGGCTACACCTTC. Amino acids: CASSLWGQGSAVNYYGYTF.

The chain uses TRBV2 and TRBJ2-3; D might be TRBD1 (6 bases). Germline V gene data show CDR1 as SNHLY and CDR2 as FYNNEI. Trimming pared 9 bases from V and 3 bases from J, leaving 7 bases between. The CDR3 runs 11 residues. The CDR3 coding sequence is TGTGCCAGTGACAGGACAGATACGCAGTATTTT. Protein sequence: CASDRTDTQYF. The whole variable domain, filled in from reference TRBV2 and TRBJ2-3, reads EPEVTQTPSHQVTQMGQEVILRCVPISNHLYFYWYRQILGQKVEFLVSFYNNEISEKSEIFDDQFSVERPDGSNFTLKIRSTKLEDSAMYFCASDRTDTQYFGPGTRLTVL.

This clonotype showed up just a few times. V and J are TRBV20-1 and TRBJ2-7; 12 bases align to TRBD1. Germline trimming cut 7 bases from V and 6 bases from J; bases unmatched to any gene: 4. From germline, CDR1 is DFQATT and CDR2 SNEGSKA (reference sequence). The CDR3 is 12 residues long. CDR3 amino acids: CSVGQGAREQYF. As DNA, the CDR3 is TGCAGTGTGGGACAGGGGGCGCGCGAGCAGTACTTC.

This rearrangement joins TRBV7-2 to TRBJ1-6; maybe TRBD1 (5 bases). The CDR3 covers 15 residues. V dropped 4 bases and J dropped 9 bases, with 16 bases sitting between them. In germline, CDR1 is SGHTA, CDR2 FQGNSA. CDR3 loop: CASSYGSTGGSPLHF. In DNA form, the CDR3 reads TGTGCCAGCAGCTACGGATCCACTGGGGGTTCACCCCTCCACTTT. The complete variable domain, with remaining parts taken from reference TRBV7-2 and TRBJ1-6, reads GAGVSQSPSNKVTEKGKDVELRCDPISGHTALYWYRQSLGQGLEFLIYFQGNSAPDKSGLPSDRFSAERTGGSVSTLTIQRTQQEDSAVYLCASSYGSTGGSPLHFGNGTRLTVT.

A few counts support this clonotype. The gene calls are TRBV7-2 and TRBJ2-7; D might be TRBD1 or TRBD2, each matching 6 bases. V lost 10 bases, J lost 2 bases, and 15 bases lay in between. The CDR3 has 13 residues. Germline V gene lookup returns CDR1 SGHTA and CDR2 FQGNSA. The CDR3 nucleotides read TGTGCCACAAGGGGGGAGGCTGCCTACGAGCAGTACTTC. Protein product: CATRGEAAYEQYF.

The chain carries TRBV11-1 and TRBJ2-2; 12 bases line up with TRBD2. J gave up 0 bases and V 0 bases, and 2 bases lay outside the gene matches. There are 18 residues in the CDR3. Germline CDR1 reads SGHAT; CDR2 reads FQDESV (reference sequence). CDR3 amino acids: CASSLAWTSGANTGELFF. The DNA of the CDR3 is TGTGCCAGCAGCTTAGCTTGGACTAGCGGGGCGAACACCGGGGAGCTGTTTTTT. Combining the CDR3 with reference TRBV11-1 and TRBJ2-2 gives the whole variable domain EAEVAQSPRYKITEKSQAVAFWCDPISGHATLYWYRQILGQGPELLVQFQDESVVDDSQLPKDRFSAERLKGVDSTLKIQPAELGDSAMYLCASSLAWTSGANTGELFFGEGSRLTVL.

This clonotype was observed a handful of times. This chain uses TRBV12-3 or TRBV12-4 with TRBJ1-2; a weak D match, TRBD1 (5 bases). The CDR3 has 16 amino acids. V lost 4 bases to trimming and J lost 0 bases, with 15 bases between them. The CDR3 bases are TGTGCCAGCAGTTCGATCATACAGGCGACTAACTATGGCTACACCTTC. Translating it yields CASSSIIQATNYGYTF.

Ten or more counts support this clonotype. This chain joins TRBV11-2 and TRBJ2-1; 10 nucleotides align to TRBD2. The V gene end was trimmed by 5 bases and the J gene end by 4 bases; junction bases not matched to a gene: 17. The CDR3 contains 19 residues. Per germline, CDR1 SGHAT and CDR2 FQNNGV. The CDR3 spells CASSHPSALASGSYNEQFF. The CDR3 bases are TGTGCCAGCAGCCACCCATCCGCCCTAGCTAGCGGGAGTTACAATGAGCAGTTCTTC.

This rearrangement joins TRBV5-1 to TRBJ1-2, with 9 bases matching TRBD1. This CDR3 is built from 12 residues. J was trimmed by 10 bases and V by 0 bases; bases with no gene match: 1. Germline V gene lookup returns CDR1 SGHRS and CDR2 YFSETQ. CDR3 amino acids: CASSLEQGAYTF. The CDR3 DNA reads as TGCGCCAGCAGCTTGGAACAGGGGGCCTACACCTTC.

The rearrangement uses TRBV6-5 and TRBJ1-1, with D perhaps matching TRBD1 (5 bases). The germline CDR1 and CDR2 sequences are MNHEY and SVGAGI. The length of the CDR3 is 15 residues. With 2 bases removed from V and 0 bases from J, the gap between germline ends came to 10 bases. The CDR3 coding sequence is TGTGCCAGCAGTTACCGGGGCCCATTGAACACTGAAGCTTTCTTT. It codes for CASSYRGPLNTEAFF.

The CDR3 nucleotides read TGCAGTGCTATGCCTGGAGTGCCCCGAGGCACAGATACGCAGTATTTT. Its translation is CSAMPGVPRGTDTQYF. This chain links TRBV20-1 with TRBJ2-3; D unclear. V lost 4 bases and J 1 base, leaving 18 bases between the germline ends. The CDR3 loop spans 16 amino acids. Germline V lookup: CDR1 DFQATT, CDR2 SNEGSKA (reference sequence).

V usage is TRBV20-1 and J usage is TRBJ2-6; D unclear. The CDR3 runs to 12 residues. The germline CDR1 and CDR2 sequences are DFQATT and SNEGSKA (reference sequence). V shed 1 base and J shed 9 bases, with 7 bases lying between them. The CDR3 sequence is CSARGRNNVLTF. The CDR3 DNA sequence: TGCAGTGCTAGAGGCAGAAACAACGTCCTGACTTTC.

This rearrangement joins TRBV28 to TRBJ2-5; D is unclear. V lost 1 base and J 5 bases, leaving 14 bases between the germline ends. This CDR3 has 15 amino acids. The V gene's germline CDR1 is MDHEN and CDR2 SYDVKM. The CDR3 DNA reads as TGTGCCAGCAGTTTATATCTCAGGATAACGGAGACCCAGTACTTC. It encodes CASSLYLRITETQYF.

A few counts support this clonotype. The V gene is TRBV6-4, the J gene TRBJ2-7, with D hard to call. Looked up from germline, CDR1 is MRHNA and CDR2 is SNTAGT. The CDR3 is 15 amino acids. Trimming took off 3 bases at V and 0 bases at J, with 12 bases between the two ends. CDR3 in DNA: TGTGCCAGCAGTGAATTCCGGGCCCCCTCCTACGAGCAGTACTTC. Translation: CASSEFRAPSYEQYF.

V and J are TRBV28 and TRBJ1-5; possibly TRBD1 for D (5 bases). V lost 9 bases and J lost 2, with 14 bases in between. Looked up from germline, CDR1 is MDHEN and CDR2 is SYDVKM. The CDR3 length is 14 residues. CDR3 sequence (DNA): TGTGCCAGTACGCAGGGTTGGGGCAATCAGCCCCAGCATTTT. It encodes CASTQGWGNQPQHF.

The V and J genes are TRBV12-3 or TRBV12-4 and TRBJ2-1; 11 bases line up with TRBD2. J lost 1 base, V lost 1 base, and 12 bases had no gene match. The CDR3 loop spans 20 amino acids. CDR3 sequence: CASSLVLRGLAVYSYNEQFF. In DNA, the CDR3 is TGTGCCAGCAGTTTAGTACTTAGGGGACTAGCGGTCTATTCCTACAATGAGCAGTTCTTC.

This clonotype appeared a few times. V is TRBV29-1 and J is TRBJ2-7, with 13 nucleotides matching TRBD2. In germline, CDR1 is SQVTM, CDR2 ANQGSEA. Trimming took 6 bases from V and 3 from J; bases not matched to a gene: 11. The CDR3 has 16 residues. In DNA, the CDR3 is TGCAGCGTAGACGACTTCACTAGCGGGGGGGACTACGAGCAGTACTTC. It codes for CSVDDFTSGGDYEQYF.